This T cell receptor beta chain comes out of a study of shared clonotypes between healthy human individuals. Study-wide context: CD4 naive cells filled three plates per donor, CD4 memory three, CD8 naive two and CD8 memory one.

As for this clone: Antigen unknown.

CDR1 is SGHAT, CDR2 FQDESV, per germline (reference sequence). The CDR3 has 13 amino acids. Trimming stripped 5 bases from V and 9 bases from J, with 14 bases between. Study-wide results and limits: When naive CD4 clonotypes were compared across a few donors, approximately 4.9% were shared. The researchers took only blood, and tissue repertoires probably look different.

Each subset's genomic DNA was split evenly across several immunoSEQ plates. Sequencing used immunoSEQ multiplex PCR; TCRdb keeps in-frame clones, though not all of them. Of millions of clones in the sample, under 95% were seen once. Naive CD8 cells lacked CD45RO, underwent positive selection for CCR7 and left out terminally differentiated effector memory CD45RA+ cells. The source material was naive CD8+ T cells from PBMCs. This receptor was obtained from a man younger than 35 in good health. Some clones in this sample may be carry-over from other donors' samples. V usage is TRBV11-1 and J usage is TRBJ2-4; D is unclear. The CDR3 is CASSASVSSIQYF. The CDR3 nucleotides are TGTGCCAGCAGCGCATCCGTCTCCAGCATTCAGTACTTC.